What follows are 28 T cell receptor beta chains derived from one specimen sequenced in a study of OX40 agonist ivuxolimab in advanced cancers. Clones were read by immunoSEQ multiplex PCR, and TCRdb kept only the in-frame ones, dropping some. Seen here are over 20,000 clones, roughly 77% observed once, and the top ten hold 30% to 40%. The sample consisted of CD4+ or CD8+ T cells sorted from blood, taken in a trial of the OX40 agonist ivuxolimab. The receptors derive from an adult with an advanced solid tumor such as melanoma, head and neck, liver or kidney cancer.

The sample holds a few counts of this clone. The V and J genes are TRBV5-1 and TRBJ2-1; 11 bases match TRBD1. Losses at the gene ends were 4 bases for V and 5 bases for J; bases not matched to a gene: 5. CDR3 length: 15 residues. CDR1 and CDR2 (germline): SGHRS, YFSETQ. The CDR3 coding sequence is TGCGCCAGCAGCCGGACAGGGGGCATCAACAATGAGCAGTTCTTC. It translates to CASSRTGGINNEQFF. The full variable domain, completed using reference TRBV5-1 and TRBJ2-1, is KAGVTQTPRYLIKTRGQQVTLSCSPISGHRSVSWYQQTPGQGLQFLFEYFSETQRNKGNFPGRFSGRQFSNSRSEMNVSTLELGDSALYLCASSRTGGINNEQFFGPGTRLTVL.

The chain recombines TRBV6-5 with TRBJ2-7; D is uncertain. V was trimmed by 4 bases and J by 0 bases, leaving 1 base between them. This CDR3 comprises 11 residues. CDR1 MNHEY and CDR2 SVGAGI come from the germline V gene. The CDR3 loop reads CASSFSYEQYF. CDR3 bases: TGTGCCAGCAGTTTCTCCTACGAGCAGTACTTC.

The chain couples TRBV9 to TRBJ2-1, with 7 bases aligning to TRBD1. V lost 3 bases, J lost 9 bases, and 6 bases stayed unmatched. Germline assignment: CDR1 SGDLS and CDR2 YYNGEE. The CDR3 totals 13 residues. As DNA, the CDR3 is TGTGCCAGCAGCGGAGGACAGGCTGGTGAGCAGTTCTTC. This translates into CASSGGQAGEQFF.

The gene calls are TRBV28 and TRBJ2-7, with D perhaps TRBD1 or TRBD2 (5 bases each). The CDR3 sequence is 14 residues long. Germline V gene data show CDR1 as MDHEN and CDR2 as SYDVKM. The ends were cut back, 7 bases at V and 5 bases at J, with 18 bases in the middle. CDR3: CASISSGGGDEQYF. The CDR3 nucleotides are TGTGCCAGCATCTCCTCGGGTGGGGGAGACGAGCAGTACTTC.

The V call is TRBV2, the J call TRBJ2-1; the match to TRBD1 covers 8 bases. This CDR3 comprises 15 residues. Unmatched junction bases numbered 13, after V lost 8 bases and J lost 7 bases. Germline V gene lookup returns CDR1 SNHLY and CDR2 FYNNEI. CDR3 protein: CASVDGSGGPNEQFF. Written as DNA, the CDR3 is TGTGCCAGCGTAGACGGGTCAGGGGGCCCTAATGAGCAGTTCTTC.

This clone came up once. The chain recombines TRBV7-6 with TRBJ1-3, with 8 bases that match TRBD1. Germline V gene data show CDR1 as SGHVS and CDR2 as FNYEAQ. The CDR3 spans 19 residues. The trim removed 2 bases at V and 4 bases at J, leaving 16 bases unmatched. In DNA, the CDR3 is TGTGCCAGCAGCTTAACACCGCGATACCCAGGGGGCGCAGGAAACACCATATATTTT. Protein sequence: CASSLTPRYPGGAGNTIYF. Full variable domain (remainder filled in from reference TRBV7-6 and TRBJ1-3): GAGVSQSPRYKVTKRGQDVALRCDPISGHVSLYWYRQALGQGPEFLTYFNYEAQQDKSGLPNDRFSAERPEGSISTLTIQRTEQRDSAMYRCASSLTPRYPGGAGNTIYFGEGSWLTVV.

This chain connects TRBV29-1 to TRBJ1-1; D perhaps matches TRBD1 (5 bases). Per the germline V gene, CDR1 is SQVTM and CDR2 is ANQGSEA. The CDR3 is 14 residues long. Trimming took 2 bases from V and 7 from J, leaving 17 bases between them. DNA of the CDR3: TGCAGCGTTGAAAGACCCTCTTCAGGGTTTGAAGCTTTCTTT. Protein product: CSVERPSSGFEAFF.

The chain has TRBV29-1 and TRBJ2-2, with a weak D call TRBD1 (7 bases). This CDR3 is built from 16 residues. The V gene's germline CDR1 is SQVTM and CDR2 ANQGSEA. V lost 7 bases to trimming and J lost 3 bases, with 21 bases between them. The DNA for the CDR3 is TGCAGCGCGGCGGCCAAGGGCAGGGGGGACACCGGGGAGCTGTTTTTT. Translation gives CSAAAKGRGDTGELFF.

The chain couples TRBV11-2 to TRBJ2-7, with D possibly TRBD2 on 6 matching bases. V was pared by 5 bases and J by 0 bases, with 14 bases between. The germline gives CDR1 SGHAT, CDR2 FQNNGV. CDR3 size: 15 residues. CDR3 in DNA: TGTGCCAGCAGCGAAACTAGCCGAAGCTCCTACGAGCAGTACTTC. As protein: CASSETSRSSYEQYF.

The rearrangement uses TRBV5-1 and TRBJ1-1; D possibly corresponds to TRBD1 (5 bases). The CDR3 has 13 amino acids. CDR1 and CDR2 (germline): SGHRS, YFSETQ. Trimming took 4 bases from V and 7 from J, leaving 14 bases between them. For the CDR3, the DNA is TGCGCCAGCAGCACCCATCCCGGGGGTGAAGCTTTCTTT. The encoded protein is CASSTHPGGEAFF.

This clone was detected a few times. The chain has TRBV13 and TRBJ1-3; TRBD1 is a possible D gene (6 bases). The CDR3 is made up of 16 amino acids. V lost 7 bases and J 2 bases, leaving 18 bases between the germline ends. Looked up from germline, CDR1 is PRHDT and CDR2 is FYEKMQ (reference sequence). CDR3 region: CASIGESQGTGNTIYF. As DNA, the CDR3 is TGTGCCAGCATTGGGGAATCACAGGGAACTGGAAACACCATATATTTT.

The rearrangement joins TRBV27 to TRBJ1-4, with 8 bases that match TRBD1. The length of the CDR3 is 17 residues. Germline V lookup: CDR1 MNHEY, CDR2 SMNVEV (reference sequence). V lost 6 bases, J lost 8 bases, and 17 bases stayed unmatched. This CDR3 is CASRTRTGPLRREKLFF. The CDR3 DNA reads TGTGCCAGCAGAACAAGGACAGGGCCTCTCCGACGGGAAAAACTGTTTTTT.

The V and J genes are TRBV5-1 and TRBJ2-3; D possibly corresponds to TRBD2 (7 bases). The CDR3 is 15 amino acids. V lost 0 bases and J lost 1, with 9 bases in between. Germline-derived CDR1 and CDR2 are SGHRS and YFSETQ. The CDR3 coding sequence is TGCGCCAGCAGCTTGGGGGAGGGGGGCACAGATACGCAGTATTTT. It translates to CASSLGEGGTDTQYF. Complete variable domain (other parts from reference TRBV5-1 and TRBJ2-3): KAGVTQTPRYLIKTRGQQVTLSCSPISGHRSVSWYQQTPGQGLQFLFEYFSETQRNKGNFPGRFSGRQFSNSRSEMNVSTLELGDSALYLCASSLGEGGTDTQYFGPGTRLTVL.

There are a few counts of this clone. This chain connects TRBV10-3 to TRBJ1-2; TRBD1 might be the D (6 bases). Germline assignment: CDR1 ENHRY and CDR2 SYGVKD. This CDR3 spans 13 amino acids. V gave up 5 bases and J gave up 3 bases, with 10 bases separating them. The DNA of the CDR3 is TGTGCCATCAGTCGGGACACCTACTATGGCTACACCTTC. Translated: CAISRDTYYGYTF.

J is TRBJ2-1 and V is TRBV5-4; D might be TRBD1 (5 bases). Germline loops: CDR1 SGHNT, CDR2 YYREEE (reference sequence). The CDR3 is 12 residues long. Trimming took 7 bases from V and 10 from J, leaving 15 bases between them. The CDR3 loop is CASSMDISEQFF. DNA of the CDR3: TGTGCCAGCTCAATGGACATTAGCGAGCAGTTCTTC.

The CDR3 protein is CASSPPGQRNTEAFF. In nucleotides, the CDR3 is TGTGCCAGCAGCCCTCCGGGACAAAGAAACACTGAAGCTTTCTTT. The rearrangement links TRBV28 to TRBJ1-1; the D gene is possibly TRBD1 (6 bases). The CDR3 spans 15 residues. Trimming shortened V by 6 bases and J by 2 bases, and 16 bases separated the two germline ends. Germline V lookup: CDR1 MDHEN, CDR2 SYDVKM.

The CDR3 bases are TGTGCCAGCAGTAAAGGACAGGCGGACGAGACCCAGTACTTC. Translating gives CASSKGQADETQYF. The chain has TRBV6-5 and TRBJ2-5; 7 nucleotides line up with TRBD1. Per germline, CDR1 MNHEY and CDR2 SVGAGI. J lost 5 bases, V lost 5 bases, and 8 bases had no gene match. The CDR3 length is 14 residues.

The chain uses TRBV5-1 and TRBJ2-7; D is unclear. With 4 bases removed from V and 2 bases from J, the gap between germline ends came to 7 bases. In germline, CDR1 is SGHRS, CDR2 YFSETQ. There are 12 residues in the CDR3. The chain's CDR3 is CASSLGTYEQYF. The CDR3 region has the DNA TGCGCCAGCAGCCTCGGAACCTACGAGCAGTACTTC. Using reference TRBV5-1 and TRBJ2-7 for the parts outside the CDR3, the full variable domain is KAGVTQTPRYLIKTRGQQVTLSCSPISGHRSVSWYQQTPGQGLQFLFEYFSETQRNKGNFPGRFSGRQFSNSRSEMNVSTLELGDSALYLCASSLGTYEQYFGPGTRLTVT.

This rearrangement joins TRBV6-5 to TRBJ2-3; a weak D match, TRBD2 (6 bases). Between the trimmed V and J ends, which lost 4 bases and 3 bases, there was a span of 14 bases. Per germline, CDR1 MNHEY and CDR2 SVGAGI. This CDR3 is 15 amino acids long. CDR3 residues: CASSLGGVGTDTQYF. The CDR3 coding sequence is TGTGCCAGCAGTTTAGGCGGGGTCGGAACAGATACGCAGTATTTT.

V gene TRBV2 combines with J gene TRBJ2-4, with unresolved D. V dropped 4 bases and J dropped 0 bases, with 13 bases sitting between them. The CDR3 loop spans 16 amino acids. CDR1 and CDR2 (germline): SNHLY, FYNNEI. The CDR3 coding sequence is TGTGCCAGCAGTGCTTCGACCTGGGAAGCCAAAAACATTCAGTACTTC. The encoded protein is CASSASTWEAKNIQYF.

The chain links TRBV5-8 to TRBJ2-3, with unresolved D. This CDR3 is 15 amino acids long. Germline-derived CDR1 and CDR2 are SGHTS and YDEGEE. V was pared by 2 bases and J by 4 bases, with 14 bases between. The CDR3 DNA reads TGTGCCAGCAGCTTCCTAGGGAATGGGGCAGATACGCAGTATTTT. The encoded protein is CASSFLGNGADTQYF. Looking up the rest from reference TRBV5-8 and TRBJ2-3 gives the full variable domain: EAGVTQSPTHLIKTRGQQATLRCSPISGHTSVYWYQQALGLGLQFLLWYDEGEERNRGNFPPRFSGRQFPNYSSELNVNALELEDSALYLCASSFLGNGADTQYFGPGTRLTVL.

The J gene is TRBJ2-1, the V gene TRBV28; 7 bases map to TRBD2. The CDR3 length is 13 residues. Germline V gives CDR1 MDHEN, CDR2 SYDVKM. Germline trimming cut 3 bases from V and 7 bases from J; bases unmatched to any gene: 3. CDR3 DNA sequence: TGTGCCAGCAGTTTGGGGCGGGGGAATGAGCAGTTCTTC. It encodes CASSLGRGNEQFF.

The V and J genes are TRBV9 and TRBJ2-7; a weak D match, TRBD2 (6 bases). CDR1 is SGDLS and CDR2 is YYNGEE in the germline V gene. The ends were cut back, 6 bases at V and 2 bases at J, with 15 bases in the middle. This CDR3 contains 14 residues. The CDR3 reads CASTPGGPPYEQYF. In DNA, the CDR3 is TGTGCCAGCACTCCCGGAGGGCCTCCCTACGAGCAGTACTTC.

V is TRBV11-2 and J is TRBJ2-1, with 7 bases that match TRBD2. Germline V gives CDR1 SGHAT, CDR2 FQNNGV. The CDR3 runs to 12 residues. Germline trimming cut 6 bases from V and 8 bases from J; bases unmatched to any gene: 4. In DNA, the CDR3 is TGTGCCAGCAGTGCGGGGGTCCATGAGCAGTTCTTC. Its protein product is CASSAGVHEQFF. The complete variable domain, with remaining parts taken from reference TRBV11-2 and TRBJ2-1, reads EAGVAQSPRYKIIEKRQSVAFWCNPISGHATLYWYQQILGQGPKLLIQFQNNGVVDDSQLPKDRFSAERLKGVDSTLKIQPAKLEDSAVYLCASSAGVHEQFFGPGTRLTVL.

The V gene is TRBV5-1, the J gene TRBJ2-3; 9 bases are shared with TRBD2. The CDR3 consists of 15 residues. The V gene end was trimmed by 0 bases and the J gene end by 2 bases; junction bases not matched to a gene: 1. Per the germline V gene, CDR1 is SGHRS and CDR2 is YFSETQ. The CDR3 sequence is CASSLVAGDTDTQYF. The CDR3 bases are TGCGCCAGCAGCTTGGTAGCGGGGGACACAGATACGCAGTATTTT.

The chain links TRBV11-3 to TRBJ2-3; D remains ambiguous. The V gene's germline CDR1 is SGHNT and CDR2 YENEEA. The CDR3 spans 13 residues. Trimming shortened V by 3 bases and J by 6 bases, and 10 bases separated the two germline ends. The CDR3: CASSFSRRDTQYF. For the CDR3, the DNA is TGTGCCAGCAGCTTTAGCCGCCGGGATACGCAGTATTTT.

The V and J genes are TRBV6-5 and TRBJ2-7, with 8 positions matching TRBD2. Unmatched junction bases numbered 5, after V lost 2 bases and J lost 2 bases. The CDR3 length is 15 residues. Germline V CDR1 and CDR2: MNHEY, SVGAGI. In DNA form, the CDR3 reads TGTGCCAGCAGTTACGTTGCTAGCGGGCCCTACGAGCAGTACTTC. Translating it yields CASSYVASGPYEQYF.

The rearrangement links TRBV7-2 to TRBJ2-1; no firm D call. The CDR3 is 17 amino acids. Trimming pared 1 base from V and 0 bases from J, leaving 13 bases between. Germline CDR1 reads SGHTA; CDR2 reads FQGNSA. CDR3 region: CASSLDVTSSSYNEQFF. CDR3 sequence (DNA): TGTGCCAGCAGCTTAGATGTGACGTCGAGCTCCTACAATGAGCAGTTCTTC.